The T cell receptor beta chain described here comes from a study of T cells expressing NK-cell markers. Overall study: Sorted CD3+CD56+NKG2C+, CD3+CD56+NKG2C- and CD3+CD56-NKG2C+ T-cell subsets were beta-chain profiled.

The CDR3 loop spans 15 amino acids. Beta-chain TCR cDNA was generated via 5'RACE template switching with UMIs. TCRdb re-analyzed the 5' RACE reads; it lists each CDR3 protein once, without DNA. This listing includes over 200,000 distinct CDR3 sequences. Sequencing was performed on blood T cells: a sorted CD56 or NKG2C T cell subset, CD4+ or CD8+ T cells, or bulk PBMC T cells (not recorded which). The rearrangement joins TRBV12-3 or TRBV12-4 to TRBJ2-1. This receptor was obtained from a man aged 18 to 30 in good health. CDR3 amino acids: CASSLVDWEKTKQFF.